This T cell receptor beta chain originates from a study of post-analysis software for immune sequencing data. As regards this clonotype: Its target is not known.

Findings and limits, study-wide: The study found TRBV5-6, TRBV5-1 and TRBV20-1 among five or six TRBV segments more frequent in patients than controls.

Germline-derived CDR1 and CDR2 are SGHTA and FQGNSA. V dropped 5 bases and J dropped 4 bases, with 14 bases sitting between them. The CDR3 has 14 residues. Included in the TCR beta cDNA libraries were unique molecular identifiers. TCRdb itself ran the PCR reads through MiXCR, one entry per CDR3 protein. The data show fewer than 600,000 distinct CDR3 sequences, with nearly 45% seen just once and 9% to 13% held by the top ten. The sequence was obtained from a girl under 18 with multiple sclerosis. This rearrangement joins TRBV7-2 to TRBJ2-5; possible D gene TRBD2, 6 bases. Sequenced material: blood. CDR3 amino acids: CASSRSDGGETQYF. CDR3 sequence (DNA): TGTGCCAGCAGCAGATCGGACGGGGGAGAGACCCAGTACTTC. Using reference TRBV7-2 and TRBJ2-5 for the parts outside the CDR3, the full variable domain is GAGVSQSPSNKVTEKGKDVELRCDPISGHTALYWYRQSLGQGLEFLIYFQGNSAPDKSGLPSDRFSAERTGGSVSTLTIQRTQQEDSAVYLCASSRSDGGETQYFGPGTRLLVL.